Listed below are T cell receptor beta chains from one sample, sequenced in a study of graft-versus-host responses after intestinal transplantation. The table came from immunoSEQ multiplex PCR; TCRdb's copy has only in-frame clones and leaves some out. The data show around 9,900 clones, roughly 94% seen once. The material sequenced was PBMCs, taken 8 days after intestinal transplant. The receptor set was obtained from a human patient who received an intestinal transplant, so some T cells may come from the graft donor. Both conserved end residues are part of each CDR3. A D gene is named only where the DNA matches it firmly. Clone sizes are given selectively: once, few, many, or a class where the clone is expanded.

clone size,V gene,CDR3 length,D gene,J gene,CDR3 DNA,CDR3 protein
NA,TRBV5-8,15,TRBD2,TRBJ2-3,TGTGCCAGCAGCATTCTAGCGGGAGTCACAGATACGCAGTATTTT,CASSILAGVTDTQYF
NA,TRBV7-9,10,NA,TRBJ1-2,TGTGCCAGCAGCTTCGATGGCTACACCTTC,CASSFDGYTF
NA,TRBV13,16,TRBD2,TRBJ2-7,TGTGCCAGCAGCTTAGTTACTAGCGGGTTCCAATACGAGCAGTACTTC,CASSLVTSGFQYEQYF
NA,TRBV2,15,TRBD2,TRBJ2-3,TGTGCCAGCAGTCGACTAGCGGGGGGGCCAGATACGCAGTATTTT,CASSRLAGGPDTQYF
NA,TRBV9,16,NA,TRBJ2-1,TGTGCCAGCACCCCAGATGGCGGAAGCTCCTACAATGAGCAGTTCTTC,CASTPDGGSSYNEQFF
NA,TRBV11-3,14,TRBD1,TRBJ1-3,TGTGCCACCTCCGGGACAGGGACCGGAAACACCATATATTTT,CATSGTGTGNTIYF
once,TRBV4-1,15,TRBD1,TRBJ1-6,TGCGCCAGCAGCCCCGACAGGGGATTAAATTCACCCCTCCACTTT,CASSPDRGLNSPLHF
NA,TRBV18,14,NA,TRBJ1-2,TGTGCCAGCTCACCAGGGGACACCTCCTATGGCTACACCTTC,CASSPGDTSYGYTF
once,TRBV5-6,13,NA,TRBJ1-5,TGTGCCAGCAGCTGGGGGAGGGGTCAGCCCCAGCATTTT,CASSWGRGQPQHF
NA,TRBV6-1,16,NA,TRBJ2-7,TGTGCCAGCAGTGAAGCGCGTCTAGCGCCTTCCTACGAGCAGTACTTC,CASSEARLAPSYEQYF
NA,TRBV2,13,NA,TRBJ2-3,TGTGCCAGCGGATTGGGGGGAGGAGATACGCAGTATTTT,CASGLGGGDTQYF
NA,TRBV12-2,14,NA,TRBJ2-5,TGTGCAAGTCGCATACAGGGAGCGGGAGAGACCCAGTACTTC,CASRIQGAGETQYF
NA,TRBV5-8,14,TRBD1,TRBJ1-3,TGTGCCAGCAGCCGCCCAGGGGGCAGGGACACCATATATTTT,CASSRPGGRDTIYF
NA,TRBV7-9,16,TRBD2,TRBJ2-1,TGTGCCAGCAGCTTAATGGGACTAGCGGGCTACAATGAGCAGTTCTTC,CASSLMGLAGYNEQFF
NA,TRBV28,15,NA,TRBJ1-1,TGTGCCAGCAGTCCACGATCCGGGAGAAACACTGAAGCTTTCTTT,CASSPRSGRNTEAFF
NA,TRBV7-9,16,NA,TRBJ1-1,TGTGCCAGCAGCCTGGACGGCCTCATAACGAACACTGAAGCTTTCTTT,CASSLDGLITNTEAFF
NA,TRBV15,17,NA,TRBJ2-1,TGTGCCACCAGCAGCCCTCGTGAGACTGGCTCTTACAATGAGCAGTTCTTC,CATSSPRETGSYNEQFF
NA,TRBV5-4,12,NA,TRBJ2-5,TGTGCCAGCAGCTTGGCAAAAGAGACCCAGTACTTC,CASSLAKETQYF
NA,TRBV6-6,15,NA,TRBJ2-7,TGTGCCAGCAGTTACTCGAGCAGGACCGTCTACGAGCAGTACTTC,CASSYSSRTVYEQYF
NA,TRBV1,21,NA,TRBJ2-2,TGCACCAGCAGCCAAGATCAGGGGAAGTCTAGCGGTCAATCAGGCACCGGGGAGCTGTTTTTT,CTSSQDQGKSSGQSGTGELFF
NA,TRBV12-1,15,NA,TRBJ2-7,TGTGCCAGCAGCTTTTGGGCGGGAGGGGTCCACGAGCAGTACTTC,CASSFWAGGVHEQYF
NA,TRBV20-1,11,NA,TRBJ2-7,TGCAGTGCCTCCTTTGGGGACGAGCAGTACTTC,CSASFGDEQYF
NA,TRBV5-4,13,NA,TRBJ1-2,TGTGCCAGCTTTCTATTACGAAACTATGGCTACACCTTC,CASFLLRNYGYTF
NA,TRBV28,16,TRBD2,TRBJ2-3,TGTGCCAGCAGTTTAGACTTAGCGGGGGGGTCGGATACGCAGTATTTT,CASSLDLAGGSDTQYF
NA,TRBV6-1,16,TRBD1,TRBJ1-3,TGTGCCAGCAGGGAAGTACAGGGGGCTGGTGGAAACACCATATATTTT,CASREVQGAGGNTIYF
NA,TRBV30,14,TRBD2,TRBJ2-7,TGTGCCGCTCTCCTAGCGGAAAGCTCCTACGAGCAGTACTTC,CAALLAESSYEQYF
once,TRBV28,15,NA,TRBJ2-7,TGTGCCAGCAGTTCTCCAAGCGGAAACTCCTACGAGCAGTACTTC,CASSSPSGNSYEQYF
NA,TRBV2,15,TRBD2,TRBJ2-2,TGTGCCAGCAGACGACTAGCGGGGAATTCCGGGGAGCTGTTTTTT,CASRRLAGNSGELFF
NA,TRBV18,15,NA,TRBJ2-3,TGTGCCAGCTCGACTCCCGGACAGAGCACAGATACGCAGTATTTT,CASSTPGQSTDTQYF
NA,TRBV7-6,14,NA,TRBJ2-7,TGTGCCAGCAGCCCAACCCGTGGGAGCTCCGAGCAGTACTTC,CASSPTRGSSEQYF
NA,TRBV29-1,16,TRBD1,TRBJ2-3,TGCAGCGTACGAACGTTCGGGACAGGGTCGAGAGTTACGCAGTATTTT,CSVRTFGTGSRVTQYF
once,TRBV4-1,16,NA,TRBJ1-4,TGCGCCAGCAGCTATGACGGGCGGGGAGGCAATGAAAAACTGTTTTTT,CASSYDGRGGNEKLFF
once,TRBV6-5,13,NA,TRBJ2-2,TGTGCCAGCAGTTACATTGGGACCGGGGAGCTGTTTTTT,CASSYIGTGELFF
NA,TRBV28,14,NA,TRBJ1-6,TGTGCCAGCAGTTTCCGGGAAGAGGTTTCACCCCTCCACTTT,CASSFREEVSPLHF
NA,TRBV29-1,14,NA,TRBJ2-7,TGCAGCGTTCTGGGGACGGAGAGCTCCTACGAGCAGTACTTC,CSVLGTESSYEQYF
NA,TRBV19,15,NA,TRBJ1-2,TGTGCCAGTAGGAGGGACGGCGTTTCTAACTATGGCTACACCTTC,CASRRDGVSNYGYTF
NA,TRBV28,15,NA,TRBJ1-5,TGTGCCAGCAGGGTACAGGGCATAGGCAATCAGCCCCAGCATTTT,CASRVQGIGNQPQHF
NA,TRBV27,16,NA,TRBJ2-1,TGTGCCAGCAGTTTAAGCCCAGGGAGCTCCTACAATGAGCAGTTCTTC,CASSLSPGSSYNEQFF
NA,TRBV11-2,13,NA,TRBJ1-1,TGTGCCAGCAGCCAGTACTCGAACACTGAAGCTTTCTTT,CASSQYSNTEAFF
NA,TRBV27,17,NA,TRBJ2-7,TGTGCCAGCAGTTCGGGGTGGGGCGGCAGGAGCTCCTACGAGCAGTACTTC,CASSSGWGGRSSYEQYF
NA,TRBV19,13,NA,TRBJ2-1,TGTGCCAGTACAGGGCCCTCCTACAATGAGCAGTTCTTC,CASTGPSYNEQFF
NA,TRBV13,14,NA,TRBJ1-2,TGTGCCAGCAGCTCTGACAATAGGAGGTATGGCTACACCTTC,CASSSDNRRYGYTF
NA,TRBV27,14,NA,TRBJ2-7,TGTGCCAGCAGCTGGGGGACGGGAAACTACGAGCAGTACTTC,CASSWGTGNYEQYF
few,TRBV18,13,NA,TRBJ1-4,TGTGCCAGCTCACGGCTCGGGACCCCAGGACTGTTTTTT,CASSRLGTPGLFF
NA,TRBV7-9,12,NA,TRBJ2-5,TGTGCCAGCAGCTTCTCAGTGGAGACCCAGTACTTC,CASSFSVETQYF
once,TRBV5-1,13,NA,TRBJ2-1,TGCGCCAGCAGCTACACAGGGAGCAATGAGCAGTTCTTC,CASSYTGSNEQFF
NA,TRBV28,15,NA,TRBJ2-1,TGTGCCAGCAACCCCCTAAAGGGTAACTACAATGAGCAGTTCTTC,CASNPLKGNYNEQFF
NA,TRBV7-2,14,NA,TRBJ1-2,TGTGCCAGCAGCTTAGCGCTCCCCGCGAGAGGCTACACCTTC,CASSLALPARGYTF
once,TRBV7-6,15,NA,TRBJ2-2,TGTGCCAGCAGCTTGAGGCTAGACGTCACCGGGGAGCTGTTTTTT,CASSLRLDVTGELFF
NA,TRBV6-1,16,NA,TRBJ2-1,TGTGCCAGCAGTGAATTCGTCATGGGGAACTACAATGAGCAGTTCTTC,CASSEFVMGNYNEQFF
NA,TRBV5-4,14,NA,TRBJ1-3,TGTGCCAGCAGCCTCGACAACTCTGGAAACACCATATATTTT,CASSLDNSGNTIYF
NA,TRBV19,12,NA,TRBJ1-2,TGTGCCAGTAGTTCGGGATACTATGGCTACACCTTC,CASSSGYYGYTF
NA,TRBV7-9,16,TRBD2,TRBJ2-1,TGTGCCAGCAGCTCCCGGAGTAGCGGGAGCGACAATGAGCAGTTCTTC,CASSSRSSGSDNEQFF
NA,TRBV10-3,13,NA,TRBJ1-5,TGTGCCATCAGTGAGGACAACAATCAGCCCCAGCATTTT,CAISEDNNQPQHF
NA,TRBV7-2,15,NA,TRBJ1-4,TGTGCCAGCAGCTTACTTGGGCAGGGTGGAGAAAAACTGTTTTTT,CASSLLGQGGEKLFF
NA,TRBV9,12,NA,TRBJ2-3,TGTGCCAGCAGCGGGGGGGCAGATACGCAGTATTTT,CASSGGADTQYF
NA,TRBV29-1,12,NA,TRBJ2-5,TGCAGCGTTGACCCTGGACAAGAGACCCAGTACTTC,CSVDPGQETQYF